The 15 T cell receptor beta chains given below trace back to one sample, sequenced in a study of shared clonotypes between healthy human individuals. Repertoires were generated with immunoSEQ multiplex PCR, while TCRdb's copy carries only in-frame clones and drops some. This table holds over 2 million clones, roughly 94% found once. Input material: naive CD4+ T cells sorted from blood. Subset meaning: CD45RA+ positively selected. Receptors originate from a man younger than 35 in good health.

This chain joins TRBV28 and TRBJ1-5, with D perhaps matching TRBD1 (5 bases). The CDR3 has 15 residues. The V gene lost 10 bases and the J gene lost 1 base, with 17 bases spanning the gap. Germline V gives CDR1 MDHEN, CDR2 SYDVKM. CDR3 nucleotide sequence: TGTGCCACTGGCAGGGCAGACATGAGCAATCAGCCCCAGCATTTT. Its protein is CATGRADMSNQPQHF. The entire variable domain, with the rest obtained from reference TRBV28 and TRBJ1-5, is as follows: DVKVTQSSRYLVKRTGEKVFLECVQDMDHENMFWYRQDPGLGLRLIYFSYDVKMKEKGDIPEGYSVSREKKERFSLILESASTNQTSMYLCATGRADMSNQPQHFGDGTRLSIL.

In this sample, this clone turned up once. This chain connects TRBV13 to TRBJ2-7, with 10 bases that match TRBD1. The CDR3 runs 14 residues. The V gene end was trimmed by 5 bases and the J gene end by 4 bases; junction bases not matched to a gene: 5. The germline V gene encodes CDR1 PRHDT and CDR2 FYEKMQ (reference sequence). The CDR3, as DNA: TGTGCCAGCAGCCCGGACAGGGGGGGATACGAGCAGTACTTC. Its translation: CASSPDRGGYEQYF.

This clone was observed once. The chain couples TRBV30 to TRBJ1-2; weak D call: TRBD1 (5 bases). The V and J ends lost 2 bases and 1 base respectively, with 14 bases between them. The length of the CDR3 is 15 residues. Germline V gene sequence: CDR1 GTSNPN, CDR2 SVGIG (reference sequence). The chain's CDR3 is CAWSLSQGFNYGYTF. The CDR3 DNA reads TGTGCCTGGAGTCTCTCCCAGGGATTTAACTATGGCTACACCTTC.

Worth noting for this clone: This sample also contains other DNA sequences that code for the same CDR3. The chain has TRBV5-1 and TRBJ1-5, with D possibly TRBD1 on 5 matching bases. Trimming cost V 4 bases and J 3 bases, with 11 bases left between them. Germline CDR1 reads SGHRS; CDR2 reads YFSETQ. The CDR3 covers 14 residues. CDR3 nucleotides: TGCGCCAGCAGCAGGGGAGGGCCCAATCAGCCCCAGCATTTT. This encodes CASSRGGPNQPQHF.

The chain combines TRBV11-2 with TRBJ2-7; D is unresolved. V was shortened by 3 bases and J by 0 bases, with 9 bases between the two germline ends. The CDR3 is 14 residues long. The germline V gene has CDR1 SGHAT and CDR2 FQNNGV. Here the CDR3 reads CASSFFRTSYEQYF. CDR3 DNA sequence: TGTGCCAGCAGCTTTTTCCGAACCTCCTACGAGCAGTACTTC.

This chain joins TRBV5-1 and TRBJ2-7, with TRBD2 matching 9 bases. The germline CDR1 and CDR2 sequences are SGHRS and YFSETQ. V dropped 3 bases and J dropped 3; count of bases not matched to a gene: 1. There are 13 residues in the CDR3. The CDR3, as DNA: TGCGCCAGCAGCTATAGCGGGGGCTACGAGCAGTACTTC. Translation: CASSYSGGYEQYF.

The DNA for the CDR3 is TGTGCCAGTACCCACACAGGGGGCAACGAGCAGTACTTC. It is translated as CASTHTGGNEQYF. V is TRBV19 and J is TRBJ2-7, with TRBD1 matching over 9 bases. The CDR3 is made up of 13 amino acids. V lost 7 bases and J lost 5; bases outside the gene matches: 6. Germline CDR1 reads LNHDA; CDR2 reads SQIVND (reference sequence).

This clone was counted a single time. The chain links TRBV27 to TRBJ2-3; 10 nucleotides agree with TRBD2. CDR1 and CDR2 (germline): MNHEY, SMNVEV (reference sequence). The CDR3 runs 17 residues. Trimming removed 3 bases from V and 4 bases from J; junction bases left unmatched: 10. CDR3 in amino acids: CASSFQALAGGPDTQYF. The CDR3 coding sequence is TGTGCCAGCAGTTTTCAAGCTTTAGCGGGAGGCCCAGATACGCAGTATTTT.

The CDR3 loop reads CAISREAGGRSGELFF. CDR3 DNA sequence: TGTGCCATCAGTCGGGAGGCAGGGGGTCGATCCGGGGAGCTGTTTTTT. The chain joins TRBV10-3 to TRBJ2-2; D may be TRBD1 or TRBD2 (7 bases each). Germline V CDR1 and CDR2: ENHRY, SYGVKD. This CDR3 region has 16 residues. Deletions cut 5 bases from V and 6 bases from J, with 19 bases between.

V and J are TRBV12-5 and TRBJ1-2; D uncertain. The germline V gene encodes CDR1 LGHNT and CDR2 FRNRAP. V dropped 0 bases and J dropped 13 bases, with 9 bases sitting between them. The CDR3 spans 11 residues. CDR3 coding DNA: TGTGCTAGTGGTTTGGTACCCCCCTTCACCTTC. This codes for CASGLVPPFTF.

V is TRBV11-2 and J is TRBJ2-3; D is unresolved. CDR1 and CDR2 from the germline V gene are SGHAT and FQNNGV. CDR3 length: 15 residues. The V and J ends lost 3 bases and 4 bases respectively, with 14 bases between them. The CDR3 DNA is TGTGCCAGCAGCTTTCATACCACAGTCCCAGATACGCAGTATTTT. This encodes CASSFHTTVPDTQYF.

V is TRBV18 and J is TRBJ1-2; D perhaps matches TRBD1 (6 bases). This CDR3 region has 18 residues. The germline V gene has CDR1 KGHSH and CDR2 LQKENI. V lost 3 bases, J lost 3 bases, and 23 bases lay in between. CDR3 in amino acids: CASSPFTYEGGGDYGYTF. The CDR3 DNA is TGTGCCAGCTCACCGTTCACCTACGAAGGAGGGGGTGACTATGGCTACACCTTC.

About this clone itself: The sample has other DNA sequences that encode this CDR3 too. Here the CDR3 reads CASSLGGLNSPLHF. CDR3 DNA sequence: TGCGCCAGCAGCTTGGGAGGGCTCAATTCACCCCTCCACTTT. The rearrangement joins TRBV5-1 to TRBJ1-6; D remains ambiguous. V lost 0 bases and J 7 bases, leaving 8 bases between the germline ends. The germline V gene has CDR1 SGHRS and CDR2 YFSETQ. The CDR3 is made up of 14 amino acids.

Turning to this clone: Other DNA sequences in this specimen translate into the identical CDR3. The chain couples TRBV11-3 to TRBJ2-3; D may be TRBD2 (5 bases). The CDR3 runs to 14 residues. Trimming removed 1 base from V and 2 bases from J, with 7 bases in between. Per germline, CDR1 SGHNT and CDR2 YENEEA. Here the CDR3 reads CASSLGGSTDTQYF. CDR3 in DNA: TGTGCCAGCAGCTTAGGAGGGTCCACAGATACGCAGTATTTT.

This clone has ten or more counts. This chain connects TRBV6-6 to TRBJ1-2; maybe TRBD1 (5 bases). Germline CDR1 MNHNY, CDR2 SVGAGI (reference sequence). The CDR3 consists of 16 residues. V shed 6 bases and J shed 0 bases, with 17 bases lying between them. The CDR3 region is CASRPNRDWANYGYTF. The CDR3 region has the DNA TGTGCCAGCAGACCAAATCGGGACTGGGCTAACTATGGCTACACCTTC.